Listed below are T cell receptor beta chains from one sample, sequenced in a study of metastatic and nonmetastatic thyroid tumors. TCRdb re-processed the PCR reads through MiXCR. The sample has approximately 79,000 clones, 7.5% to 9% seen once. The material sequenced was blood. The receptors here all came from a female donor with papillary thyroid cancer or a benign thyroid nodule (not recorded which). Some clones in this sample may be carry-over from other donors' samples. CDR3s include the opening cysteine and the closing phenylalanine or tryptophan. A D gene is named only where the DNA matches it firmly. Not every row has a clone size; where given, it reads once, few, many or a size class.

medium-sized | TRBJ2-7 | - | TRBV6-1 | TGTGCCAGCAGTGCCCAGACACGGGGCTACGAGCAGTACTTC | CASSAQTRGYEQYF
- | TRBJ1-1 | - | TRBV6-4 | TGTGCCAGCAGTTACGGTGGATTTCGCATGAACACTGAAGCTTTCTTT | CASSYGGFRMNTEAFF
many | TRBJ2-3 | - | TRBV12-3/TRBV12-4 | TGTGCCAGCAGTTCTGGGCGCCAGGCTACGCAGTATTTT | CASSSGRQATQYF
many | TRBJ1-2 | - | TRBV20-1 | TGCAGTGCTAGAGATTGGCAGGGCGTTGGCTACACCTTC | CSARDWQGVGYTF
- | TRBJ1-5 | - | TRBV30 | TGTGCCTGGAGTGTGGGCAGAAGCAATCAGTCCCAGCATTTT | CAWSVGRSNQSQHF
few | TRBJ2-1 | - | TRBV7-6 | TGTGCCAGCAGCCCCAGGGGAGGCAATGGGCAGTTCTTC | CASSPRGGNGQFF
many | TRBJ1-5 | - | TRBV18 | TGTGCCAGCTCACAACAGAATAGCAATCAGCCCCAGCATTTT | CASSQQNSNQPQHF
- | TRBJ2-4 | TRBD1 | TRBV5-5 | TGTGCCAGCAGCCCTAGGACAGGGGACTTCCTTACAAACATTCAGTACTTC | CASSPRTGDFLTNIQYF
many | TRBJ2-7 | - | TRBV7-8 | TGTGCCAGCAGTTTAGCGCTTTACGAGCAGTACTTC | CASSLALYEQYF
- | TRBJ2-7 | TRBD1 | TRBV18 | TGTGCCAGCTCACCAATTGGGCAGGGGGCTGGAGAGCAGTACTTC | CASSPIGQGAGEQYF
- | TRBJ2-3 | - | TRBV6-1 | TGTGCCAGCAGTGCAGGTGACGCCACAGATACGCAGTATTTT | CASSAGDATDTQYF